The entry below gives a single T cell receptor (beta chain) sequence along with its context. Its antigen is undetermined. This entry comes from a study of PD-1 blockade in classical Hodgkin lymphoma. Study results and caveats: Patients who began taking nivolumab under 1 year after ASCT were left out. The study found that TCR diversity rose significantly by C4D1 in CD4+ but not CD8+ cells. A reduction in baseline TCR diversity was reportedly seen in newly diagnosed patients relative to healthy donors.

Every patient was affected by relapse after autologous stem cell transplantation, while exposure to brentuximab vedotin was not uniform. Classification of best responses gave complete response, partial response or progressive disease. Sequencing was performed with immunoSEQ multiplex PCR; in TCRdb, only in-frame clones are kept and a portion is missing. The profile shows about 58,000 clones, 80% to 95% of them singletons. The length of the CDR3 is 15 residues. The V and J ends lost 3 bases and 0 bases respectively, with 15 bases between them. CDR1 is SQVTM, CDR2 ANQGSEA, per germline. The chain employs TRBV29-1 and TRBJ2-7; D uncertain. The source was peripheral blood mononuclear cells (PBMCs), collected before the second cycle of nivolumab. The TCR was taken from a human donor with classical Hodgkin lymphoma. CDR3 region: CSVELTATSSYEQYF. CDR3 DNA: TGCAGCGTTGAGTTGACCGCTACCTCCTCCTACGAGCAGTACTTC.